This entry features one TCR beta chain sequence. These data belong to a study of blood T cell repertoires in COVID-19. On the study more broadly: PBMCs, B-cell-depleted T cells, or T cells were the source of the cDNA or gDNA that made up the material.

In the source study's methods: How many nucleated cells were present was estimated from reference gene primer amplification. Repertoires were generated with immunoSEQ multiplex PCR, while TCRdb's copy carries only in-frame clones and drops some. For V, J and clone size, that table is used; D and trimming come from the DNA. The profile shows roughly 260,000 clones, 70% to 85% of them singletons. Sequencing was performed on peripheral blood. The sequence came from a woman in her thirties or forties with active or convalescent COVID-19.

Here the CDR3 DNA reads TGCGCCAGCAGCTGGACCTTGGAGGGGGGACAGGAGAGAGATACGCAGTATTTT. It is translated as CASSWTLEGGQERDTQYF. This chain uses TRBV5-1 with TRBJ2-3, with TRBD1 identical over 8 bases. Looked up from germline, CDR1 is SGHRS and CDR2 is YFSETQ. V trimming: 3 bases; J trimming: 5 bases; junction bases outside the gene matches: 17. The CDR3 has 18 residues.